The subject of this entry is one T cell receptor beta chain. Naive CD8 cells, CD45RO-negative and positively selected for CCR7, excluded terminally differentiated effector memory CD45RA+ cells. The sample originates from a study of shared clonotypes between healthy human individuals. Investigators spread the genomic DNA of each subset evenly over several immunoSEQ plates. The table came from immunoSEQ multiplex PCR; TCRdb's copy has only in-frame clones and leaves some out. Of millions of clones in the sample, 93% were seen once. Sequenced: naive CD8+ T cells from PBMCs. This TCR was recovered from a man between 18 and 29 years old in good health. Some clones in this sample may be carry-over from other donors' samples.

In DNA, the CDR3 is TGTGCCAGCAGCTTTAAAAGGGCCCTATACAATGAGCAGTTCTTC. Amino acid sequence: CASSFKRALYNEQFF. This chain uses TRBV13 with TRBJ2-1; D gene ambiguous. The CDR3 loop spans 15 amino acids. V lost 3 bases and J 4 bases, leaving 13 bases between the germline ends. Per germline, CDR1 PRHDT and CDR2 FYEKMQ (reference sequence). Full variable domain (rest looked up from reference TRBV13 and TRBJ2-1): AAGVIQSPRHLIKEKRETATLKCYPIPRHDTVYWYQQGPGQDPQFLISFYEKMQSDKGSIPDRFSAQQFSDYHSELNMSSLELGDSALYFCASSFKRALYNEQFFGPGTRLTVL.